This TCR beta chain was retrieved from a study of blood T cell repertoires in COVID-19. Profiled with immunoSEQ multiplex PCR; TCRdb holds only in-frame clones, not every one. This repertoire shows about 100,000 clones, around four fifths found once; its top ten account for 12%. From germline, CDR1 is SGHDT and CDR2 YYEEEE. V was clipped by 2 bases and J by 2 bases, with 8 bases between them. This CDR3 spans 15 amino acids. Sequenced: peripheral blood. This TCR derives from a woman between 65 and 79 years old with acute or convalescent COVID-19. The chain has TRBV5-6 and TRBJ2-6; possibly TRBD1 for D (5 bases). CDR3 nucleotide sequence: TGTGCCAGCAGCTTAGGGGTAGCTGGGGCCAACGTCCTGACTTTC. Its protein is CASSLGVAGANVLTF.